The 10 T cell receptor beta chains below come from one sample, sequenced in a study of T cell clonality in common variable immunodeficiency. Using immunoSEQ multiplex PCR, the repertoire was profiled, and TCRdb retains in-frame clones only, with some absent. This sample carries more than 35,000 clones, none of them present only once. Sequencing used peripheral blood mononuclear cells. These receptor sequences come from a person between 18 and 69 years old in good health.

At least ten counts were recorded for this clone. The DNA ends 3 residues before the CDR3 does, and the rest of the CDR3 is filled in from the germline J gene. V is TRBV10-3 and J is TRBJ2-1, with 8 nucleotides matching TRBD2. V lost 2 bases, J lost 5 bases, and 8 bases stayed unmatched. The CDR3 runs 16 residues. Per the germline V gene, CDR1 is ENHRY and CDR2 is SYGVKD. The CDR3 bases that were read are TGTGCCATCAGTGAGCTGACTAGCGCTCCGAACAATGAG. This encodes CAISELTSAPNNE. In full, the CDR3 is CAISELTSAPNNEQFF.

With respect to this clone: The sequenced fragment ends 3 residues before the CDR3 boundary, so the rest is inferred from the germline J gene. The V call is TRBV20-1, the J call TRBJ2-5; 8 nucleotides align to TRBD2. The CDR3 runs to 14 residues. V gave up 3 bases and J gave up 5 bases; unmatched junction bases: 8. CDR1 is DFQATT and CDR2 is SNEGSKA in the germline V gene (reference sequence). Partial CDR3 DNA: TGCAGTGCTAGGGTCTTTGGCGGGGGGGAGACC. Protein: CSARVFGGGET. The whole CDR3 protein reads CSARVFGGGETQYF.

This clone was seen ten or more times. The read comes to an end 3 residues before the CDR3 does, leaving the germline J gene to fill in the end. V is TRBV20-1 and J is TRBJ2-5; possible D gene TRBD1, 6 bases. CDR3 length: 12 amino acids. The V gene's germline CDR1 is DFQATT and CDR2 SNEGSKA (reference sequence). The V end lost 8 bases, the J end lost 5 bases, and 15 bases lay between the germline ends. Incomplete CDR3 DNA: TGCAGTTATTGGACAGAATGGGAGACC. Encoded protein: CSYWTEWET. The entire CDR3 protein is CSYWTEWETQYF.

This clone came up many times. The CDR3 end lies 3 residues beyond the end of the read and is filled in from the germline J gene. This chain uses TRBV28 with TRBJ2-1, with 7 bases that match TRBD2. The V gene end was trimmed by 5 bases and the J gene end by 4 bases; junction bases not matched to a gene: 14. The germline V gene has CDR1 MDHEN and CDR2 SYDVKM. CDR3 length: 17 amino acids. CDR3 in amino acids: CASSRSRGREWYNEQFF. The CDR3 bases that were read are TGTGCCAGCAGTCGGAGCCGTGGGCGGGAGTGGTACAATGAG.

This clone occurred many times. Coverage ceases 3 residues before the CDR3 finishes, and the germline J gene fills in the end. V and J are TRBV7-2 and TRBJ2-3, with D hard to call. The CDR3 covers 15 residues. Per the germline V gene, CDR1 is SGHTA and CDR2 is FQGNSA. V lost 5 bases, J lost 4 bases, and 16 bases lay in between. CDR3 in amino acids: CASSIGVARADTQYF. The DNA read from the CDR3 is TGTGCCAGCAGCATAGGCGTGGCTCGGGCAGATACG.

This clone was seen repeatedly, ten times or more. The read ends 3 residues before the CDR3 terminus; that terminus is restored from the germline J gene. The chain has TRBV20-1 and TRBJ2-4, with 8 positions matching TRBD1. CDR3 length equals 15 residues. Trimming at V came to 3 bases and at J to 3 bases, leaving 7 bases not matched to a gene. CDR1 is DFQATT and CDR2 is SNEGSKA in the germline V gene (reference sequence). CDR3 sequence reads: CSARVDREDKNIQYF. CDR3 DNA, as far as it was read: TGCAGTGCTAGGGTGGACAGGGAAGACAAAAACATT.

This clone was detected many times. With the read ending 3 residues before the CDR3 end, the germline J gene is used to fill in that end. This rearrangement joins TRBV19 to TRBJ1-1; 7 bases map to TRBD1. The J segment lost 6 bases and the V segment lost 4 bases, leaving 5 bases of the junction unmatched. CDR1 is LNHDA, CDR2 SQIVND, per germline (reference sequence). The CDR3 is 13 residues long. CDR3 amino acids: CASSSMGQPEAFF. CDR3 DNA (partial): TGTGCCAGTAGTAGCATGGGACAGCCTGAA.

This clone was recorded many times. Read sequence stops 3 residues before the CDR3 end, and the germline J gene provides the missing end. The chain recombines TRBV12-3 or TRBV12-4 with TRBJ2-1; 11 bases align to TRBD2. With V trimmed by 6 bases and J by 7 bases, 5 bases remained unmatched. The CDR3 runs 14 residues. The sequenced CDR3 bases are TGTGCCAGCAGCCTAGCGGGGGGAAGTAATGAG. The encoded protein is CASSLAGGSNE. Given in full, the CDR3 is CASSLAGGSNEQFF.

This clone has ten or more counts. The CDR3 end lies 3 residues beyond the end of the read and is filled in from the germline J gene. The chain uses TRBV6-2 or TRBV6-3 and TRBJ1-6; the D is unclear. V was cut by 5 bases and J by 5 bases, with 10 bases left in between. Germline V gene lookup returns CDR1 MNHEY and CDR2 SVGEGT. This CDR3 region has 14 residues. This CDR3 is CASSEAGHNSPLHF. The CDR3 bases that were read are TGTGCCAGCAGTGAGGCAGGCCATAATTCACCC.

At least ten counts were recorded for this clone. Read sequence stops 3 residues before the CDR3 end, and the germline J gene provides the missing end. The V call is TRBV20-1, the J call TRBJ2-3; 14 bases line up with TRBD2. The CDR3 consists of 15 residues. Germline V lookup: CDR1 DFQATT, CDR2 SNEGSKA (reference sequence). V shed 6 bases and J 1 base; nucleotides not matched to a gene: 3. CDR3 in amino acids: CSAPGLAGGTDTQYF. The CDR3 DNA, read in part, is TGCAGTGCACCGGGACTAGCGGGGGGCACAGATACG.